Listed below are T cell receptor beta chains from one sample, sequenced in a study of T cell changes during pregnancy in multiple sclerosis. TCRdb's table, derived via immunoSEQ multiplex PCR, lists solely in-frame clones and lacks some. The data contain roughly 67,000 clones, more than 85% of them seen just once; the ten biggest clones take up around 1.4%. The sample in question was peripheral blood, obtained in the second trimester of pregnancy. Every receptor here comes from a female donor with multiple sclerosis, enrolled in a pregnancy study. The CDR3 runs from the conserved cysteine through the conserved F or W. The D gene is left open where the match is weak. Expanded clones get a size class; other rows say once, few or many, or leave the size out.

v_call	clone_size	cdr3_length	d_call	j_call	cdr3_aa	cdr3_nt
TRBV7-9	-	13	-	TRBJ1-2	CASSYGPLRGYTF	TGTGCCAGCAGCTACGGTCCACTCCGGGGCTACACCTTC
TRBV25-1	-	18	TRBD2	TRBJ2-2	CASSVNLRLAGGTGELFF	TGTGCCAGCAGTGTAAACCTCCGACTAGCGGGAGGCACCGGGGAGCTGTTTTTT
TRBV27	-	13	-	TRBJ1-4	CASSLSQGGKLFF	TGTGCCAGCAGTTTATCACAGGGTGGAAAACTGTTTTTT
TRBV9	-	15	-	TRBJ1-6	CASSSGSSYNSPLHF	TGTGCCAGCAGCTCCGGGAGCTCCTATAATTCACCCCTCCACTTT
TRBV5-6	-	15	-	TRBJ1-1	CASSRTAKANTEAFF	TGTGCCAGCAGTCGGACAGCAAAAGCGAACACTGAAGCTTTCTTT
TRBV6-1	few	13	TRBD1	TRBJ2-7	CASSNHRGYEQYF	TGTGCCAGCAGTAACCACAGGGGCTACGAGCAGTACTTC
TRBV29-1	once	15	-	TRBJ1-1	CSVSYQGTGGTEAFF	TGCAGCGTTTCTTATCAGGGGACGGGGGGGACTGAAGCTTTCTTT
TRBV12-5	-	18	TRBD2	TRBJ2-7	CASPTQLAGGLSSYEQYF	TGTGCTAGTCCCACCCAGCTAGCGGGGGGGCTCTCCTCCTACGAGCAGTACTTC
TRBV5-5	-	14	-	TRBJ1-5	CASSSRPLNQPQHF	TGTGCCAGCAGCTCCCGTCCCCTAAATCAGCCCCAGCATTTT
TRBV5-5	-	15	-	TRBJ1-2	CASSLAVTENYGYTF	TGTGCCAGCAGCTTGGCGGTGACAGAGAACTATGGCTACACCTTC
TRBV4-2	-	14	-	TRBJ2-5	CASSQNDGQGTQYF	TGTGCCAGCAGCCAAAACGATGGGCAGGGGACCCAGTACTTC
TRBV5-1	-	14	TRBD2	TRBJ2-7	CASREREIYHEQYF	TGCGCCAGCCGGGAGCGGGAGATATACCACGAGCAGTACTTC
TRBV6-5	-	14	-	TRBJ2-2	CASSYRGGTGELFF	TGTGCCAGCAGTTACAGGGGTGGGACCGGGGAGCTGTTTTTT
TRBV5-8	once	15	-	TRBJ1-3	CASSSAGRRANTIYF	TGTGCCAGCAGCTCGGCGGGACGGCGGGCGAACACCATATATTTT
TRBV5-1	-	15	TRBD1	TRBJ2-7	CASSAIDRALYEQYF	TGCGCCAGCAGCGCCATAGACAGGGCCTTATACGAGCAGTACTTC
TRBV7-2	-	17	TRBD1	TRBJ1-3	CASSYGTGGLIGNTIYF	TGTGCCAGCAGCTACGGGACAGGGGGCCTCATTGGAAACACCATATATTTT
TRBV11-1	-	14	-	TRBJ2-1	CASSRRGNDNEQFF	TGTGCCAGCAGCAGGCGGGGAAATGACAATGAGCAGTTCTTC
TRBV4-2	-	17	TRBD2	TRBJ2-3	CASSQDLSGAWGDTQYF	TGTGCCAGCAGCCAAGATTTAAGCGGGGCCTGGGGAGATACGCAGTATTTT
TRBV30	-	15	TRBD2	TRBJ2-1	CAWSPGTSYYNEQFF	TGTGCCTGGAGTCCCGGGACTAGCTACTACAATGAGCAGTTCTTC
TRBV5-1	-	15	-	TRBJ2-6	CASSLEESGANVLTF	TGCGCCAGCAGCTTGGAGGAGTCTGGGGCCAACGTCCTGACTTTC
TRBV6-1	-	15	TRBD1	TRBJ1-1	CASSTRTGEGTEAFF	TGTGCCAGCAGTACCCGGACAGGGGAGGGCACTGAAGCTTTCTTT
TRBV5-4	-	17	TRBD2	TRBJ2-3	CASSLASGRVRPDTQYF	TGTGCCAGCAGCTTGGCTAGCGGGAGGGTGCGACCAGATACGCAGTATTTT
TRBV18	once	16	TRBD1	TRBJ2-7	CASSRSMGQTIYEQYF	TGTGCCAGCTCACGTTCCATGGGACAGACAATCTACGAGCAGTACTTC
TRBV18	-	17	-	TRBJ1-1	CASSPLSGTMRNTEAFF	TGTGCCAGCTCTCCCCTAAGCGGGACCATGCGAAACACTGAAGCTTTCTTT
TRBV4-1	-	15	-	TRBJ1-1	CASSQDKGRDTEAFF	TGCGCCAGCAGCCAAGATAAGGGGCGAGACACTGAAGCTTTCTTT
TRBV27	once	14	-	TRBJ1-1	CASSSGILRTEAFF	TGTGCCAGCAGTAGCGGGATTTTGAGAACTGAAGCTTTCTTT
TRBV27	-	15	TRBD1	TRBJ1-2	CASSLQTGANYGYTF	TGTGCCAGCAGTCTACAGACAGGGGCCAACTATGGCTACACCTTC
TRBV18	-	15	TRBD1	TRBJ1-1	CASSGTGSLFTEAFF	TGTGCCAGCTCAGGGACAGGAAGCCTCTTCACTGAAGCTTTCTTT
TRBV7-9	-	12	-	TRBJ2-5	CASSLDEETQYF	TGTGCCAGCAGCTTAGATGAGGAGACCCAGTACTTC